Listed here is a single TCR beta chain. Its target is unknown. The record originates from a study of T cell responses to AZD1222 COVID-19 vaccine. Study-wide findings and caveats: Variant regions that are unmutated are reportedly the target of nearly half of spike-specific TCRs.

The table came from immunoSEQ multiplex PCR; TCRdb's copy has only in-frame clones and leaves some out. Its clone listing holds about 140,000 clones. The TCR sequence derives from an adult in good health. Material: peripheral blood.

CDR3 amino acids: CAISVPGVETQYF. In DNA form, the CDR3 reads TGTGCCATCAGTGTGCCAGGGGTTGAGACCCAGTACTTC. The chain has TRBV10-3 and TRBJ2-5; D is perhaps TRBD1 (6 bases). The V gene's germline CDR1 is ENHRY and CDR2 SYGVKD. Trimming removed 4 bases from V and 5 bases from J, with 11 bases in between. The CDR3 contains 13 residues.